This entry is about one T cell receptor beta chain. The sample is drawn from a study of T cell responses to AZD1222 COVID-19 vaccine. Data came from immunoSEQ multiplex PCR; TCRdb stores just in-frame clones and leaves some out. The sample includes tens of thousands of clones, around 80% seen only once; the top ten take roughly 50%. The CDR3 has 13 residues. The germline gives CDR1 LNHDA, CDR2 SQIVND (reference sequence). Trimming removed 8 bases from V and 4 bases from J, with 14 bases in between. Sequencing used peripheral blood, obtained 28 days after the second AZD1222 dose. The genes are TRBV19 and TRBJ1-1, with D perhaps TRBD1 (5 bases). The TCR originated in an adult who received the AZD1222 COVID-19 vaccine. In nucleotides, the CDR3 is TGTGCCAGTTCGGGGCTCGGGTTCACTGAAGCTTTCTTT. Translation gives CASSGLGFTEAFF.